A selection of T cell receptor beta chains follows, all from one sample in a study of shared clonotypes between healthy human individuals. Sequencing was performed with immunoSEQ multiplex PCR; in TCRdb, only in-frame clones are kept and a portion is missing. This sample yields roughly 1,500,000 clones, of which approximately 98.5% are seen a single time; about 0.4% belongs to the top ten. Sequenced input: naive CD4+ T cells sorted from blood. These receptors all come from a man aged 25-40 years in good health. CDR3s leave out the opening cysteine and the closing phenylalanine or tryptophan. Only part of the rows carry a size: once, few, many, or a class if the clone is expanded.

- TRBJ2-2 TRBV27 ASRIRTSPATGELF
once TRBJ1-5 TRBV28 ASSLFLAGGNQPQH
- TRBJ2-2 TRBV10-3 AISESLGLLNTGELF
- TRBJ2-7 TRBV29-1 SVASGPSPEQY
- TRBJ1-1 TRBV29-1 SVRGQNTEAF
- TRBJ2-7 TRBV7-2 ASSYRTGNVEQY
once TRBJ1-1 TRBV5-1 ASSLAAGNTEAF
once TRBJ2-7 TRBV28 ASSLLQGDYEQY
once TRBJ2-1 TRBV7-6 ASSLSGTSAANEQF
once TRBJ2-5 TRBV5-1 ASSLWQGQETQY
- TRBJ2-7 TRBV11-2 ASSNGLGGLYEQY
- TRBJ2-7 TRBV6-5 ASSYQGTAASEQY
- TRBJ1-5 TRBV7-2 ASSTGQGSMQPQH
- TRBJ2-2 TRBV5-1 ASSLAAGRDTGELF
- TRBJ1-3 TRBV14 ASSQDRGPITGNTIY
- TRBJ1-2 TRBV28 ASSGYGYT
- TRBJ1-1 TRBV18 ASSPVENTEAF
- TRBJ2-3 TRBV29-1 SKMSTDTQY
- TRBJ1-5 TRBV11-3 ASSFVRGQGVRQPQH
- TRBJ1-1 TRBV9 ASSAGTGGAGAF
- TRBJ1-1 TRBV2 ASTGSNTEAF
- TRBJ2-7 TRBV15 ATSRTDRGQTYEQY
- TRBJ1-2 TRBV4-1 ASSQTGGQPNYGYT
few TRBJ2-1 TRBV7-9 ASSPGQYNEQF
- TRBJ2-5 TRBV15 ATSAGTSGLKVVTQY
- TRBJ1-1 TRBV28 ASSPLGTEAF
- TRBJ1-1 TRBV7-3 ASSELQKVNTEAF
once TRBJ2-1 TRBV29-1 SVVQGAGAQF
- TRBJ1-3 TRBV5-1 ASSLGQGDTIY
- TRBJ2-3 TRBV12-5 ASGQGDTQY
- TRBJ2-7 TRBV11-2 ASSLGSQGNEQY
- TRBJ2-1 TRBV6-5 ASSYSGQGIYEQF
- TRBJ1-2 TRBV9 ASSVGENYGYT
- TRBJ2-2 TRBV30 ALDRTKTGELF
- TRBJ2-1 TRBV21-1 ASSKQSGGQLYNEQF
- TRBJ2-3 TRBV7-3 ASSLTQPMQLHSTDTQY
- TRBJ1-2 TRBV6-5 ASSSLTGSPEWGYT
- TRBJ2-1 TRBV6-4 ASSRQGASYNEQF
- TRBJ2-1 TRBV6-4 ASRRTGRDEQF
- TRBJ2-6 TRBV2 ASRQYSGANVLT
- TRBJ2-6 TRBV19 ASSILAGGRSGANVLT
- TRBJ2-1 TRBV5-1 ASSLNGGRALDEQF
- TRBJ2-7 TRBV9 ASSVGSSGRNYEQY
once TRBJ2-7 TRBV6-6 ASTTGVFYEQY
- TRBJ1-5 TRBV29-1 SVATGSNQPQH
once TRBJ2-5 TRBV28 ASSPLSPGLAEETQY
- TRBJ2-4 TRBV9 ASSVGGVKNIQY
- TRBJ2-1 TRBV2 ASRLIPHHEQF
- TRBJ2-5 TRBV11-3 ASSLGLAGVQETQY
- TRBJ2-1 TRBV6-6 ASNRDSINAEQF
- TRBJ2-7 TRBV11-2 ASSLLGQGVPYEQY
- TRBJ2-3 TRBV7-6 ASSSKQGEDTQY